This TCR beta chain was sequenced during a study of identical twins. TCRdb re-called the 5' RACE reads through MiXCR, storing one row per CDR3 protein. The sample records hundreds of thousands of distinct CDR3 sequences, around a sixth being singletons. V was clipped by 1 base and J by 4 bases, with 16 bases between them. CDR3 length: 16 amino acids. The V gene's germline CDR1 is SGHRS and CDR2 YFSETQ. This same sample was also taken into another study, of T cells expressing NK-cell markers.

The origin of this receptor is a young woman in good health. The specimen was PBMCs. The chain couples TRBV5-1 to TRBJ2-3, with a possible D match to TRBD2 (6 bases). The CDR3 region has the DNA TGCGCCAGCAGCTTGCCCCCCACGGGGGTTGCAGATACGCAGTATTTT. Translating gives CASSLPPTGVADTQYF.